The rows below give T cell receptor beta chains drawn from one sample of a study of blood T cell repertoires in COVID-19. This table comes from immunoSEQ multiplex PCR, and its TCRdb copy is limited to in-frame clones, with some not included. Seen here are about 200,000 clones, more than 65% observed once, and the top ten hold around 7.5%. Source material: PBMCs or T cells enriched from blood (not recorded which). These receptors all come from a man between 40 and 49 years old who had recovered from COVID-19. Each CDR3 is given with its conserved first and last residue. D genes are given only for firm matches. Rows may omit the clone size; those that give it use once, few, many or a size class.

J | D | size | V | CDR3 | DNA
TRBJ2-3 | - | - | TRBV29-1 | CSVEDRGRGTDTQYF | TGCAGCGTTGAAGATCGAGGCAGGGGAACAGATACGCAGTATTTT
TRBJ2-1 | TRBD1 | - | TRBV13 | CASSLSGTGGNEQFF | TGTGCCAGCAGCTTATCTGGGACAGGGGGCAATGAGCAGTTCTTC
TRBJ1-1 | TRBD1 | - | TRBV29-1 | CSVRSGDRESFF | TGCAGCGTGCGGTCCGGGGACAGGGAATCTTTCTTT
TRBJ1-2 | TRBD1 | - | TRBV7-2 | CASSPPQGNYGYTF | TGTGCCAGCAGCCCACCACAGGGGAACTATGGCTACACCTTC
TRBJ1-2 | TRBD1 | - | TRBV6-5 | CASTLGRDRGYGYTF | TGTGCCAGCACTTTGGGCCGGGACAGGGGTTATGGCTACACCTTC
TRBJ2-7 | - | - | TRBV4-2 | CASSRQSYEQYF | TGTGCCAGCAGCCGCCAGTCCTACGAGCAGTACTTC
TRBJ2-7 | - | - | TRBV2 | CASSEQSYEQYF | TGTGCCAGCAGTGAACAGTCCTACGAGCAGTACTTC
TRBJ1-5 | - | - | TRBV18 | CASSFRGGGNQPQHF | TGTGCCAGCTCATTCAGAGGGGGAGGCAATCAGCCCCAGCATTTT
TRBJ1-1 | TRBD1 | - | TRBV11-2 | CASSLEDRAMNTEAFF | TGTGCCAGCAGCTTAGAGGACAGGGCTATGAACACTGAAGCTTTCTTT
TRBJ2-2 | TRBD1 | - | TRBV2 | CASSGQGAAGELFF | TGTGCCAGCAGCGGACAGGGGGCGGCCGGGGAGCTGTTTTTT
TRBJ2-5 | TRBD2 | - | TRBV19 | CASRSGTSGGAQETQYF | TGTGCCAGTAGATCGGGGACTAGCGGGGGGGCCCAGGAGACCCAGTACTTC
TRBJ2-1 | TRBD2 | - | TRBV10-3 | CAISLGLAGGNEQFF | TGTGCCATCAGTTTGGGACTAGCGGGGGGGAATGAGCAGTTCTTC
TRBJ2-3 | - | - | TRBV9 | CASSPEAGPGDTQYF | TGTGCCAGCAGCCCCGAGGCGGGGCCGGGAGATACGCAGTATTTT
TRBJ1-6 | - | - | TRBV5-4 | CASSLYDQAYNSPLHF | TGTGCCAGCAGCCTTTACGATCAGGCCTATAATTCACCCCTCCACTTT
TRBJ2-5 | TRBD1 | - | TRBV5-1 | CASSLAGTGGETQYF | TGCGCCAGCAGCTTGGCCGGGACAGGGGGAGAGACCCAGTACTTC
TRBJ1-5 | - | few | TRBV5-6 | CASSSPGLNQPQHF | TGTGCCAGCAGCAGTCCAGGGCTCAATCAGCCCCAGCATTTT
TRBJ1-3 | - | - | TRBV6-5 | CASIPGEGGGNTIYF | TGTGCCAGCATCCCCGGGGAGGGAGGTGGAAACACCATATATTTT
TRBJ1-1 | - | - | TRBV19 | CASTDTLDSRGTEAFF | TGTGCCAGTACCGACACCCTTGACAGCAGGGGCACTGAAGCTTTCTTT
TRBJ2-7 | TRBD1 | few | TRBV2 | CASKIDRVNEQYF | TGTGCCAGCAAAATCGACAGGGTGAACGAGCAGTACTTC
TRBJ2-7 | - | few | TRBV2 | CASSEVGDYEQYF | TGTGCCAGCAGTGAAGTAGGAGACTACGAGCAGTACTTC
TRBJ2-3 | - | - | TRBV5-1 | CASSLASPTDTQYF | TGCGCCAGCAGCTTGGCCTCTCCCACAGATACGCAGTATTTT
TRBJ2-7 | TRBD2 | few | TRBV24-1 | CATSAPGEGIGGSYEQYF | TGTGCCACCAGTGCCCCCGGGGAGGGAATCGGAGGATCCTACGAGCAGTACTTC
TRBJ1-2 | - | - | TRBV3-1/TRBV3-2 | CASLASGSGYTF | TGTGCCAGCCTGGCCTCAGGTAGTGGCTACACCTTC
TRBJ2-1 | TRBD2 | - | TRBV5-1 | CASSSSLAGGSRDEQFF | TGCGCCAGCAGCTCATCCCTAGCGGGGGGGAGTCGGGATGAGCAGTTCTTC
TRBJ1-1 | - | - | TRBV18 | CASSPGEGGNTEAFF | TGTGCCAGCTCACCGGGGGAGGGTGGGAACACTGAAGCTTTCTTT
TRBJ1-1 | - | - | TRBV28 | CASSLELLVHIGTSNLGAFF | TGTGCCAGCAGTTTAGAATTGCTCGTACATATAGGGACTTCTAATTTGGGAGCTTTCTTT
TRBJ2-1 | TRBD1 | - | TRBV19 | CASSASTGVRDNEQFF | TGTGCCAGTAGTGCCTCTACAGGGGTCCGAGACAATGAGCAGTTCTTC
TRBJ1-6 | - | - | TRBV2 | CASSRGRSSYNSPLHF | TGTGCCAGCAGCCGAGGAAGAAGCTCCTATAATTCACCCCTCCACTTT
TRBJ2-2 | TRBD2 | few | TRBV7-2 | CASSSLAVAGELFF | TGTGCCAGCAGCTCACTAGCGGTTGCCGGGGAGCTGTTTTTT
TRBJ1-3 | - | - | TRBV5-6 | CASKRSGGNTIYF | TGTGCCAGCAAACGGTCGGGAGGAAACACCATATATTTT
TRBJ1-3 | - | - | TRBV5-8 | CASSLAFGVGNTIYF | TGTGCCAGCAGCTTGGCTTTCGGAGTTGGAAACACCATATATTTT
TRBJ2-7 | - | - | TRBV5-4 | CASSLSGIEQYF | TGTGCCAGCAGCTTGTCAGGGATCGAGCAGTACTTC
TRBJ2-4 | - | - | TRBV7-2 | CASSSGIKNIQYF | TGTGCCAGCAGCTCGGGGATAAAAAACATTCAGTACTTC
TRBJ2-5 | TRBD2 | - | TRBV9 | CASSASTSGRETQYF | TGTGCCAGCAGCGCGTCCACTAGCGGGAGGGAGACCCAGTACTTC